This paragraph covers one T cell receptor beta chain sequence. Its specificity is not known. A junction end diverges from the germline sequence, so it may reflect a read error. The data were taken from a study of CD8 T cells in ankylosing spondylitis. Study conclusions and caveats: Ankylosing spondylitis blood seemed to carry a telltale TCR beta motif made of several highly homologous variants.

The germline V gene has CDR1 SGHRS and CDR2 YFSETQ. The CDR3 has 13 amino acids. TCRdb re-called the 5' RACE reads with MiXCR, one entry per CDR3 protein. The profile shows 150,000 to 200,000 distinct CDR3 sequences, about 18% of them singletons. The chain recombines TRBV5-1 with TRBJ2-3; TRBD1 matches at 7 bases. Material for sequencing was blood, either unsorted or a sorted T cell fraction (not recorded which). The origin of this receptor is a male donor with ankylosing spondylitis or in good health (not recorded which). CDR3 bases: TGCGCCAGCAGCTCTACAGGGACAGATGCGCAGTATTTT. It codes for CASSSTGTDAQYF.